One and the same sample provided the 30 T cell receptor beta chains below, sequenced in a study of T-cell reconstitution after alpha-beta-depleted transplantation in children. Unique molecular identifiers were used to barcode this TCRbeta library. TCRdb processed the PCR reads anew with MiXCR; each CDR3 protein has one entry. The table includes fewer than 450,000 distinct CDR3 sequences, about 16% detected once. The sample in question was PBMCs, mostly from graft donor cells, obtained 360 days after TCRalphabeta/CD19-depleted stem cell transplant. The receptors derive from a male patient between 2 and 10 years old who had a stem cell transplant for acute lymphoblastic leukemia, so the T cells may come from the graft donor.

This clonotype was counted between two and nine times. This rearrangement joins TRBV3-1 to TRBJ2-1, with TRBD2 identical over 8 bases. After removal of 0 bases from V and 6 bases from J, the junction contained 4 bases not matched to a gene. The CDR3 totals 15 residues. Per germline, CDR1 LGHDT and CDR2 YNNKEL (reference sequence). The DNA for the CDR3 is TGTGCCAGCAGCCAAGAGTTAGCGGGGTCCAATGAGCAGTTCTTC. Protein: CASSQELAGSNEQFF.

The gene calls are TRBV20-1 and TRBJ2-1, with D hard to call. Germline assignment: CDR1 DFQATT and CDR2 SNEGSKA (reference sequence). Trimming removed 4 bases from V and 4 bases from J, with 11 bases in between. CDR3 length: 13 residues. The CDR3 is CSANFKVYNEQFF. DNA of the CDR3: TGCAGTGCTAATTTTAAGGTTTACAATGAGCAGTTCTTC.

This clonotype has a handful of counts. V usage is TRBV5-1 and J usage is TRBJ2-5, with TRBD2 matching 10 bases. Germline CDR1 is SGHRS and CDR2 is YFSETQ. The V and J ends lost 4 bases and 1 base, in that order; junction bases with no gene match: 7. The CDR3 runs to 16 residues. CDR3 residues: CASSRASGSTQETQYF. DNA of the CDR3: TGCGCCAGCAGCCGCGCTAGCGGGAGTACCCAAGAGACCCAGTACTTC.

The chain joins TRBV29-1 to TRBJ1-1; weak D call: TRBD1 (5 bases). Trimming pared 0 bases from V and 3 bases from J, leaving 11 bases between. CDR1 and CDR2 from the germline V gene are SQVTM and ANQGSEA. The CDR3 covers 14 residues. The CDR3 here is CSVEDDRDHTEAFF. DNA for the CDR3: TGCAGCGTTGAAGACGACAGAGACCACACTGAAGCTTTCTTT.

This clonotype was seen more than once but under ten times. The chain carries TRBV24-1 and TRBJ2-3; 10 nucleotides align to TRBD1. With V trimmed by 3 bases and J by 6 bases, 8 bases remained unmatched. Germline CDR1 and CDR2: KGHDR and SFDVKD. This CDR3 contains 16 residues. CDR3 nucleotide sequence: TGTGCCACCAGTGATCGGACAGGGGGACGTGGGGATACGCAGTATTTT. It codes for CATSDRTGGRGDTQYF.

This clonotype has just a few counts. The V gene is TRBV28, the J gene TRBJ2-7; 12 bases align to TRBD2. CDR3 length equals 17 residues. From germline, CDR1 is MDHEN and CDR2 SYDVKM. V lost 5 bases, J lost 1 base, and 9 bases stayed unmatched. The CDR3 nucleotides read TGTGCCAGCAGTGTGCGACTAGCGGGAGCCCGTTCCTACGAGCAGTACTTC. Protein sequence: CASSVRLAGARSYEQYF.

This clonotype was counted between two and nine times. The DNA for the CDR3 is TGTGCCTGGTCGGGGGACAGGGGCACTGAAGCTTTCTTT. This sequence encodes CAWSGDRGTEAFF. V is TRBV30 and J is TRBJ1-1; 10 bases agree with TRBD1. The junction had 4 bases not matched to a gene; V was cut back by 5 bases and J by 4 bases. The CDR3 length is 13 residues. Per germline, CDR1 GTSNPN and CDR2 SVGIG (reference sequence).

This clonotype was found a few times. The rearrangement uses TRBV24-1 and TRBJ2-5, with 11 bases fitting TRBD1. V shed 7 bases and J 3 bases; nucleotides not matched to a gene: 9. This CDR3 is 16 amino acids long. Germline V CDR1 and CDR2: KGHDR, SFDVKD. For the CDR3, the DNA is TGTGCCACCAGCCGCCCGGGACAGGGGGTGGAAGAGACCCAGTACTTC. It codes for CATSRPGQGVEETQYF.

The genes are TRBV20-1 and TRBJ1-5; D is unclear. This CDR3 is built from 15 residues. Per the germline V gene, CDR1 is DFQATT and CDR2 is SNEGSKA (reference sequence). Deletions cut 0 bases from V and 0 bases from J, with 9 bases between. The CDR3 protein is CSARDLGYSNQPQHF. The CDR3 bases are TGCAGTGCTAGAGACCTGGGTTATAGCAATCAGCCCCAGCATTTT.

There are a few counts of this clonotype. The chain carries TRBV12-3 or TRBV12-4 and TRBJ1-6, with D perhaps matching TRBD1 (6 bases). The length of the CDR3 is 14 residues. Trimming took off 6 bases at V and 9 bases at J, with 15 bases between the two ends. CDR3 nucleotides: TGTGCCAGCAGCCGAGGGGGGGAACGTTCACCCCTCCACTTT. Protein: CASSRGGERSPLHF.

This clonotype appeared once. The genes are TRBV11-2 and TRBJ2-1; 10 positions agree with TRBD2. V shed 5 bases and J 2 bases; nucleotides not matched to a gene: 6. Germline loops: CDR1 SGHAT, CDR2 FQNNGV. The CDR3 is 16 residues long. The CDR3 loop is CASSLSSGSPYNEQFF. The CDR3 coding sequence is TGTGCCAGCAGCCTTTCTAGCGGGAGCCCCTACAATGAGCAGTTCTTC.

This clonotype has just a few counts. V gene TRBV7-9 combines with J gene TRBJ2-1; no reliable D call. This CDR3 region has 10 residues. Trimming cost V 5 bases and J 12 bases, with 8 bases left between them. From germline, CDR1 is SEHNR and CDR2 FQNEAQ (reference sequence). The CDR3 loop reads CASSPLMQFF. In DNA, the CDR3 is TGTGCCAGCAGCCCTCTAATGCAGTTCTTC.

The chain employs TRBV4-1 and TRBJ2-5; unclear D gene. The CDR3 runs to 17 residues. Germline V gene data show CDR1 as MGHRA and CDR2 as YSYEKL. Trimming shortened V by 3 bases and J by 7 bases, and 24 bases separated the two germline ends. The CDR3: CASSQLPSLKRVGTQYF. The CDR3 DNA is TGCGCCAGCAGCCAGTTACCGTCTCTAAAAAGGGTCGGGACCCAGTACTTC.

This clonotype has ten or more counts. The chain links TRBV2 to TRBJ2-7; D uncertain. The ends were cut back, 2 bases at V and 4 bases at J, with 9 bases in the middle. This CDR3 is built from 13 residues. CDR1 and CDR2 (germline): SNHLY, FYNNEI. CDR3 residues: CASSEPVGYEQYF. For the CDR3, the DNA is TGTGCCAGCAGTGAACCAGTGGGGTACGAGCAGTACTTC.

This clonotype was counted a few times. The chain has TRBV12-3 or TRBV12-4 and TRBJ2-4, with unresolved D. This CDR3 spans 11 amino acids. V was clipped by 0 bases and J by 8 bases, with 2 bases between them. CDR3 bases: TGTGCCAGCAGTTTAGCAGACATTCAGTACTTC. It codes for CASSLADIQYF.

There are a few counts of this clonotype. The chain's CDR3 is CAISESPGTDTQYF. Here the CDR3 DNA reads TGTGCCATCAGTGAGTCGCCCGGGACAGATACGCAGTATTTT. V gene TRBV10-3 combines with J gene TRBJ2-3; D is unclear. The V end lost 0 bases, the J end lost 3 bases, and 7 bases lay between the germline ends. This CDR3 comprises 14 residues. Germline CDR1 ENHRY, CDR2 SYGVKD.

This clonotype was found a few times. The V and J genes are TRBV12-3 or TRBV12-4 and TRBJ2-6; D is undetermined. V was pared by 3 bases and J by 0 bases, with 12 bases between. CDR3 size: 17 residues. This CDR3 reads CASSFRPFNSGANVLTF. The CDR3 DNA reads TGTGCCAGCAGTTTTAGGCCCTTTAACTCTGGGGCCAACGTCCTGACTTTC.

This clonotype was counted a few times. V gene TRBV12-3 or TRBV12-4 combines with J gene TRBJ1-2; D perhaps matches TRBD1 (6 bases). This CDR3 contains 13 residues. Deletions cut 5 bases from V and 8 bases from J, with 15 bases between. The CDR3 sequence: CASSPGLTGGYTF. CDR3 DNA: TGTGCCAGCAGTCCGGGACTGACAGGCGGCTACACCTTC.

There are a few counts of this clonotype. The CDR3 protein is CASSPRLTSLDTGELFF. Written as DNA, the CDR3 is TGTGCCAGCTCACCACGACTTACTAGCCTTGACACCGGGGAGCTGTTTTTT. The V and J genes are TRBV18 and TRBJ2-2; maybe TRBD2 (6 bases). Trimming pared 1 base from V and 3 bases from J, leaving 15 bases between. Germline CDR1 KGHSH, CDR2 LQKENI. CDR3 size: 17 residues. Together with reference TRBV18 and TRBJ2-2, the CDR3 gives the full variable domain: NAGVMQNPRHLVRRRGQEARLRCSPMKGHSHVYWYRQLPEEGLKFMVYLQKENIIDESGMPKERFSAEFPKEGPSILRIQQVVRGDSAAYFCASSPRLTSLDTGELFFGEGSRLTVL.

The chain joins TRBV5-8 to TRBJ2-3; D possibly corresponds to TRBD1 (6 bases). CDR3 length: 16 residues. Trimming left V 4 bases short and J 5 bases short, with 20 bases between. Per germline, CDR1 SGHTS and CDR2 YDEGEE. This chain's CDR3 is CASSPREQGWEDTQYF. The DNA of the CDR3 is TGTGCCAGCAGCCCTCGAGAGCAGGGGTGGGAAGATACGCAGTATTTT.

This clonotype was seen more than once but under ten times. J is TRBJ2-5 and V is TRBV21-1. TRBV21-1 is shown as a pseudogene. CDR3 length: 12 amino acids. CDR3 amino acids: CASSKGVQTQYF. The CDR3 bases are TGTGCCAGCAGCAAAGGTGTACAGACCCAGTACTTC.

J is TRBJ2-5 and V is TRBV10-3; TRBD2 might be the D (6 bases). The ends were cut back, 10 bases at V and 4 bases at J, with 16 bases in the middle. The CDR3 is 13 amino acids. Germline-derived CDR1 and CDR2 are ENHRY and SYGVKD. The CDR3 loop is CATQGLRGETQYF. The CDR3 DNA follows: TGTGCCACCCAGGGACTCCGAGGAGAGACCCAGTACTTC.

This clonotype has just a few counts. CDR3 residues: CASSLRRTTGYNEQFF. CDR3 DNA sequence: TGTGCCAGCAGTTTGAGGCGAACCACGGGCTACAATGAGCAGTTCTTC. This chain connects TRBV28 to TRBJ2-1; D gene unclear. This CDR3 region has 16 residues. The germline gives CDR1 MDHEN, CDR2 SYDVKM. V lost 3 bases and J 3 bases, leaving 15 bases between the germline ends.

Notes on this clonotype: One base away lies a much larger clone, so this may be a sequencing read error. The chain links TRBV25-1 to TRBJ2-1; 7 bases are a match to TRBD1. This CDR3 has 14 amino acids. Germline CDR1 and CDR2: MGHDK and SYGVNS. The CDR3 DNA follows: TGTACCAGCAGGCGAGGGGGCCCTTACAATGAGCAGTTCTTC. It translates to CTSRRGGPYNEQFF.

The chain combines TRBV23-1 with TRBJ2-1; D uncertain. TRBV23-1 is labeled an ORF, and its function is uncertain. Trimming shortened V by 3 bases and J by 5 bases, and 11 bases separated the two germline ends. CDR3 length equals 14 residues. CDR3 residues: CASSQDAGNNEQFF. The CDR3 DNA follows: TGCGCCAGCAGTCAGGACGCTGGGAACAATGAGCAGTTCTTC.

The genes are TRBV11-2 and TRBJ2-5, with D perhaps TRBD2 (7 bases). Between the trimmed V and J ends, which lost 2 bases and 5 bases, there was a span of 15 bases. CDR1 SGHAT and CDR2 FQNNGV come from the germline V gene. This CDR3 contains 15 residues. The CDR3 loop is CASSLTGGGGETQYF. The CDR3 DNA is TGTGCCAGCAGCTTAACCGGCGGGGGCGGTGAGACCCAGTACTTC.

Ten or more counts support this clonotype. This chain connects TRBV12-3 or TRBV12-4 to TRBJ2-6, with a tentative D call TRBD1 (5 bases). V was clipped by 7 bases and J by 1 base, with 17 bases between them. The CDR3 covers 17 residues. The DNA for the CDR3 is TGTGCCAGCACCCCGAGAAGCAGGGTTTCTGGGGCCAACGTCCTGACTTTC. Amino acid sequence: CASTPRSRVSGANVLTF.

This clonotype has ten or more counts. V usage is TRBV5-1 and J usage is TRBJ2-7, with a possible D match to TRBD2 (6 bases). Germline V gene lookup returns CDR1 SGHRS and CDR2 YFSETQ. The CDR3 consists of 17 residues. V dropped 2 bases and J dropped 2 bases, with 20 bases sitting between them. The CDR3 protein is CASSFAGTPQPPYEQYF. CDR3 DNA sequence: TGCGCCAGCAGCTTTGCCGGGACTCCACAACCTCCCTACGAGCAGTACTTC. The full variable domain, in which reference TRBV5-1 and TRBJ2-7 provide the parts outside the CDR3, is KAGVTQTPRYLIKTRGQQVTLSCSPISGHRSVSWYQQTPGQGLQFLFEYFSETQRNKGNFPGRFSGRQFSNSRSEMNVSTLELGDSALYLCASSFAGTPQPPYEQYFGPGTRLTVT.

This clonotype has at least ten counts. The chain combines TRBV29-1 with TRBJ2-1; D call uncertain. Germline loops: CDR1 SQVTM, CDR2 ANQGSEA. V dropped 6 bases and J dropped 7 bases, with 13 bases sitting between them. The CDR3 is made up of 12 amino acids. DNA of the CDR3: TGCAGCGTCCCGCATCAGTTTAATGAGCAGTTCTTC. Translating it yields CSVPHQFNEQFF.

This clonotype was observed many times. The chain combines TRBV30 with TRBJ2-3; D call uncertain. V was cut by 2 bases and J by 6 bases, with 3 bases left in between. Germline V gives CDR1 GTSNPN, CDR2 SVGIG (reference sequence). CDR3 length: 10 residues. The CDR3 spells CAWSFDTQYF. The CDR3 coding sequence is TGTGCCTGGAGTTTTGATACGCAGTATTTT.